The clone carrying this TCR beta chain was detected many times. Arm-PCR of CDR3 regions and iRepertoire HTBI primers were used to build TCR beta libraries. Under the authors' procedure: Looking across samples, the authors found roughly 58 TRBV and 14 TRBJ segments. In TCRdb, the multiplex PCR reads were re-called with MiXCR into one record per CDR3 protein. The V and J calls follow TCRdb's processing rather than the paper's. The table includes about 660,000 distinct CDR3 sequences, 30% detected once. The data belong to a study of regulatory T cells in long-lasting Graves disease. Indicated time point: persistent/refractory GD, antithyroid drugs over 5 years with positive TRAb. Making the TCR library involved RNA that had been extracted from PBMCs. Patients of an endocrinology department in Xi'an, China, were included. The CDR3 has 13 residues. Between the trimmed V and J ends, which lost 8 bases and 7 bases, there was a span of 17 bases.

The sample in question was peripheral blood mononuclear cells (PBMCs), obtained when the disease was refractory, from a patient treated with antithyroid drugs. The origin of this receptor is a female donor with Graves disease. V gene TRBV12-3 or TRBV12-4 combines with J gene TRBJ1-2, with D hard to call. In DNA form, the CDR3 reads TGTGCCAGCTTCGGACCTGGCCTCGGTGGCTACACCTTC. Amino acids: CASFGPGLGGYTF.